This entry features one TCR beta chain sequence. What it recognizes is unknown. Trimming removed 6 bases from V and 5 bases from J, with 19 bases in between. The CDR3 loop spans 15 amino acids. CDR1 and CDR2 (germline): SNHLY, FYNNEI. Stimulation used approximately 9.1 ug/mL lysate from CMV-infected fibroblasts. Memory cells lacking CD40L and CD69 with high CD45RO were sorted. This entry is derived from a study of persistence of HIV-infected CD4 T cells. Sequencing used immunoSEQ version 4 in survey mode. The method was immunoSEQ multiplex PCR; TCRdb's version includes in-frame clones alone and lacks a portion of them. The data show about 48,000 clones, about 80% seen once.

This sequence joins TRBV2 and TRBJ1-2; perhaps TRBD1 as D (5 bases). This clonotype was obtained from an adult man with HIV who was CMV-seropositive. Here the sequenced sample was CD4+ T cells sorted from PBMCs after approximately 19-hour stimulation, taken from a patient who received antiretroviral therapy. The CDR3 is CASSEGRALSYGYTF. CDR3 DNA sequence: TGTGCCAGCAGCGAGGGCAGGGCTCTAAGTTATGGCTACACCTTC.